This T cell receptor (beta chain) is drawn from a study of blood T cell repertoires in COVID-19 (TCRdb year 2020). Context from the whole study: Collaborator samples came from the United States, Italy and Spain and covered acute and convalescent phases of COVID-19. The prospective study material was composed of cDNA or gDNA derived from T cells, B-cell-depleted T cells, or PBMCs. Deeply sampled blood TCRbeta repertoires from subjects exposed to, actively infected with, or recovered from COVID-19 were included in the dataset. A freely available public database, intended as a resource for researchers studying the immune response to SARS-CoV-2, is where the repertoires were released. The samples were drawn from two sources: the first 160 participants of the ongoing ImmuneRACE study, and 950 to 1,500 subjects contributed by 6 global collaborators. The sample metadata nearly always contained a de-identified subject ID, COVID-19 status, age in years and sex. Where available, HLA class I and class II types were obtained from metadata supplied by the sample provider rather than from assay-based typing. The investigation overall reported the following: Clinical and demographic metadata were provided uncurated, with the amount varying by source and participant.

The CDR3 covers 13 residues, taking in both the cysteine and the phenylalanine. The only DNA kept is the CDR3, 39 bases in frame from the first base. The germline V gene provides CDR1 SQVTM and CDR2 ANQGSEA. Trimming takes 7 bases off V and 1 base off J; junction bases not matched to a gene: 4. As regards this clone: Its antigen has not been determined. No much larger clone is present one base from it, and per-base qualities are unavailable.

The immunoSEQ Assay, a bias-controlled multiplex PCR, was used to amplify TCRbeta CDR3 regions from genomic DNA. The paper's processing steps were these. Within the assay, amplification of reference gene primers was used to estimate how many nucleated cells each sample contained. To quantify the absolute abundance of each unique TCRbeta CDR3 rearrangement, sequence reads were collapsed and filtered. Productive Simpson clonality was computed per sample as the square root of Simpson's diversity index over productive rearrangements. TCRdb holds this immuneACCESS table with in-frame rearrangements only. Some clones are missing; in checked studies, unresolved V genes explain under half, and the rest has no known cause. From that table come the V and J calls and clone size; the DNA was used to work out D and trimming. The sample has under 110,000 clones on record, about two thirds of them singletons. The top ten clones comprise around 0.92% of the sample.

Each collaborating institution followed its own protocols to collect whole blood in K2EDTA tubes. For TCRbeta analysis, collaborators shipped samples in one of three forms: frozen whole blood, isolated PBMCs, or DNA extracted from either of those sample types. The chain couples TRBV29-1 to TRBJ1-3; 7 junctional bases match TRBD1. Material for sequencing was peripheral blood. The TCR originated in a human donor with acute or convalescent COVID-19. The donor label of this sample is uncertain. The CDR3 region reads CSGLTGSGNTIYF. The nucleotide sequence is given as TGCAGCGGCCTGACAGGGTCTGGAAACACCATATATTTT.